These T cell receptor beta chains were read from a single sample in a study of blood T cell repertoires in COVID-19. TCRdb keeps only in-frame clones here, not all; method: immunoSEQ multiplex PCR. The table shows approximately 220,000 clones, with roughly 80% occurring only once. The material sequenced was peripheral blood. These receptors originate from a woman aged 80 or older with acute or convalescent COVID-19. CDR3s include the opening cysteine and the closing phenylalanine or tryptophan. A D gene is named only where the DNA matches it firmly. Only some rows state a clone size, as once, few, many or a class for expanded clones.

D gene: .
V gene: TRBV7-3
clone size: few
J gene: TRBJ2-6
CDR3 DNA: TGTGCCAGCAGCTTAGGAGGGGCTGGGGCCAACGTCCTGACTTTC
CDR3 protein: CASSLGGAGANVLTF

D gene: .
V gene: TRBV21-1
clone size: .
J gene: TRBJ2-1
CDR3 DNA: .
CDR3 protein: CASSKAVGSGSSYNEQFF

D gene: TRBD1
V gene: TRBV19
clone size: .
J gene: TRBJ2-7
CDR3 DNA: TGTGCCAGTACTTCCCGGGACAGGGCCTACGAGCAGTACTTC
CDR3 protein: CASTSRDRAYEQYF

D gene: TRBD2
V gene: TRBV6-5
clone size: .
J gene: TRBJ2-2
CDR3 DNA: TGTGCCAGCAGCGGGGGGAGGACCGGGGAGCTGTTTTTT
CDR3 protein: CASSGGRTGELFF

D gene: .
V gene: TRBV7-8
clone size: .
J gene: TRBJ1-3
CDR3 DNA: TGTGCCAGCAGCTTACAAGGACAGCCTTCTGGAAACACCATATATTTT
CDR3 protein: CASSLQGQPSGNTIYF

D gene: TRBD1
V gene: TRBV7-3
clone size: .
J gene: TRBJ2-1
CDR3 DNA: TGTGCCAGCAGCTCAAGTTCAACAGGGGGTGAGCAGTTCTTC
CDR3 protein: CASSSSSTGGEQFF

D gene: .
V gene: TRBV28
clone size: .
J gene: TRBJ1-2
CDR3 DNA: TGTGCCAGCAGTTTGGGGGCAGCGGATGGCTACACCTTC
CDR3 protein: CASSLGAADGYTF

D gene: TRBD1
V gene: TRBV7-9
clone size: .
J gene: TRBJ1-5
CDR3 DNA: TGTGCCAGCAGCTTAGGAGGGACAGGGGCTGGTCAGCCCCAGCATTTT
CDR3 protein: CASSLGGTGAGQPQHF

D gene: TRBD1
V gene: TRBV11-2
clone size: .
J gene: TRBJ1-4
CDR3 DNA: TGTGCCAGCAGCCAAAACAGGGGGTTTAGTTCGAAGGAAAAACTGTTTTTT
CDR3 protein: CASSQNRGFSSKEKLFF

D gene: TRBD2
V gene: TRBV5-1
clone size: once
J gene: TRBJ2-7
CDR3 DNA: TGCGCCAGCAGCGGAACCGGGACTAGCGGCCAGAGCTCCTACGAGCAGTACTTC
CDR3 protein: CASSGTGTSGQSSYEQYF

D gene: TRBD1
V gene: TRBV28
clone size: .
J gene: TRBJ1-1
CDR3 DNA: TGTGCCAGCAGTTTGACCGACAGGGTCAGTAGGGTGAACACTGAAGCTTTCTTT
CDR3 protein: CASSLTDRVSRVNTEAFF

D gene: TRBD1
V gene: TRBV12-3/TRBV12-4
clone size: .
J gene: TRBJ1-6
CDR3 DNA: TGTGCCAGCAGCGGACAGGGGGCTGGCCCCCTCCACTTT
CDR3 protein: CASSGQGAGPLHF

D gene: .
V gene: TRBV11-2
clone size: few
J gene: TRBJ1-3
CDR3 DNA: TGTGCCAGCAGCTTAGGAGGAATCTCTGGAAACACCATATATTTT
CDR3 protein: CASSLGGISGNTIYF

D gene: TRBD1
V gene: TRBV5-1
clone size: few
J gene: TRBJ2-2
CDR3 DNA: TGCGCCAGCAGCTTGGGACAGGGGGCTAGCACCGGGGAGCTGTTTTTT
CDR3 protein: CASSLGQGASTGELFF

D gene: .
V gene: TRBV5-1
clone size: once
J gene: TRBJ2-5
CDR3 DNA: TGCGCCAGCAGCTTGGGAGTAGATCGAGAGACCCAGTACTTC
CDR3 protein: CASSLGVDRETQYF